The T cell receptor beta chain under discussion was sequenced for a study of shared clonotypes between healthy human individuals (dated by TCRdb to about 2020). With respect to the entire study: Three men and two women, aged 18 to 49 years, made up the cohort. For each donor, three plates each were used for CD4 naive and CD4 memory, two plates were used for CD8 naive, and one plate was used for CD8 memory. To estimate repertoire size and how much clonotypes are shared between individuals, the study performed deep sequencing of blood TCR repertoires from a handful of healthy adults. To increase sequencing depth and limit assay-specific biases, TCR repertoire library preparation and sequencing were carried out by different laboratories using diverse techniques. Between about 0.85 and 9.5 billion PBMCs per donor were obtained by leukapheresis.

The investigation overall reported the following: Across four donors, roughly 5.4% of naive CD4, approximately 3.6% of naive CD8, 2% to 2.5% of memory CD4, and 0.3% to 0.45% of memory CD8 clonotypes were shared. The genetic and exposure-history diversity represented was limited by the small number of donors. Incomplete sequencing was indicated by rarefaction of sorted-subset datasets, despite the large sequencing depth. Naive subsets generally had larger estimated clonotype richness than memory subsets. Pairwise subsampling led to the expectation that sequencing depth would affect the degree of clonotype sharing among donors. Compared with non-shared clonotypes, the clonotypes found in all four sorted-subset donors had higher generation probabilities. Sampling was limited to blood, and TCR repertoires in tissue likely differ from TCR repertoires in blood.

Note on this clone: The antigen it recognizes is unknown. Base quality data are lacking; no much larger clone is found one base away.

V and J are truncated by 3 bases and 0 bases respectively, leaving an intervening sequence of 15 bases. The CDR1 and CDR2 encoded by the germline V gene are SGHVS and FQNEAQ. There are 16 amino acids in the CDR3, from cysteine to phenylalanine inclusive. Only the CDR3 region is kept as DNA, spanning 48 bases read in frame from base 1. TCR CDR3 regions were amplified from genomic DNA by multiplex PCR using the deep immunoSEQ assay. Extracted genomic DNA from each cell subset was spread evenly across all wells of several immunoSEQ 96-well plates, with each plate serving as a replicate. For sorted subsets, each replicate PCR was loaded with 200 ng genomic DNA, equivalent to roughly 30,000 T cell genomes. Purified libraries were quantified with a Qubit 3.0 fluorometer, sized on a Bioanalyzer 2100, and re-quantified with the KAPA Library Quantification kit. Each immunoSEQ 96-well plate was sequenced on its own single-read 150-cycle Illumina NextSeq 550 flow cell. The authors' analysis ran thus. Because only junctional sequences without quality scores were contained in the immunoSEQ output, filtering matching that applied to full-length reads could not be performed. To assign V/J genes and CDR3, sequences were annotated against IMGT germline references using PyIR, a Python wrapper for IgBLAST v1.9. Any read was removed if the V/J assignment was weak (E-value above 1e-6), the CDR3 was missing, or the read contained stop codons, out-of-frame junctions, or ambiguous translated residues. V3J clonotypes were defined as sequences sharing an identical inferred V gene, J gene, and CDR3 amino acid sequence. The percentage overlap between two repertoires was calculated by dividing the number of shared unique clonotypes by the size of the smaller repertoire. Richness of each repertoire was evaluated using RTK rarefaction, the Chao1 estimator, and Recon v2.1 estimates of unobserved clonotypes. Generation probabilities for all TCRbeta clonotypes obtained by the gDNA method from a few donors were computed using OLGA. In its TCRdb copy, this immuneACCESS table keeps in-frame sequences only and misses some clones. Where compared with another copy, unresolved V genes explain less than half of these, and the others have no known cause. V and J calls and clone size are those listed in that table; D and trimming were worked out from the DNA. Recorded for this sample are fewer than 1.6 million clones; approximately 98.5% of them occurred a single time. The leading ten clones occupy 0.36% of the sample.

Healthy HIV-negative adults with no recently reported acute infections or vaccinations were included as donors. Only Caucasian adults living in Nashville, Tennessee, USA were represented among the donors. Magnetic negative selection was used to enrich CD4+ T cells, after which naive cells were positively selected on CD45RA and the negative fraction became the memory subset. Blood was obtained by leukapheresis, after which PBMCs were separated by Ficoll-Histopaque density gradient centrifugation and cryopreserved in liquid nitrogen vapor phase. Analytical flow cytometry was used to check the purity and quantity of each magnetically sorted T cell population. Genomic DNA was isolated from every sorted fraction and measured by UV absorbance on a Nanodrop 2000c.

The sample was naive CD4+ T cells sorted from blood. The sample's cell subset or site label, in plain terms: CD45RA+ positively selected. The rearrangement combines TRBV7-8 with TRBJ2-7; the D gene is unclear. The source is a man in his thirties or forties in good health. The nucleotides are TGTGCCAGCAGCTTCCGCGGAGTTTTCGACTCCTACGAGCAGTACTTC. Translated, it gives CASSFRGVFDSYEQYF.